The 7 T cell receptor beta chains below were found in one sample sequenced in a study of vaccination effects on CD4 cells after COVID-19. Sequencing used immunoSEQ multiplex PCR; TCRdb keeps in-frame clones, though not all of them. In the table there are roughly 25,000 clones, approximately 80% of which are singletons. ViraFEST expansion of antigen-specific CD4+ T cells with viral peptide pools preceded sequencing. Cells that had been cultured for roughly 9 days were the source of isolated CD4+ T cells. The person was diagnosed with PCR-confirmed SARS-CoV-2 infection between March and December 2020. The antigens these receptors bind are not known. The sequencing used CD4+ T cells from PBMCs cultured with HCoV-NL63 spike peptides, collected before COVID-19 vaccination. Receptors were obtained from a human donor who had a prior SARS-CoV-2 infection.

This chain links TRBV11-2 with TRBJ2-1; possibly TRBD2 for D (6 bases). Germline values: CDR1 SGHAT, CDR2 FQNNGV. Trimming cost V 2 bases and J 2 bases, with 13 bases left between them. The CDR3 extends over 16 amino acids. As DNA, the CDR3 is TGTGCCAGCAGCTTACATTCGGGAGACCCCTACAATGAGCAGTTCTTC. This gives the protein CASSLHSGDPYNEQFF.

Only a few counts were recorded for this clone. The chain links TRBV7-9 to TRBJ2-1; the D is unclear. The CDR3 consists of 12 residues. In germline, CDR1 is SEHNR, CDR2 FQNEAQ (reference sequence). Trimming cost V 8 bases and J 9 bases, with 14 bases left between them. Here the CDR3 reads CASSALPTEQFF. CDR3 bases: TGTGCCAGCTCGGCCTTACCGACTGAGCAGTTCTTC.

The chain couples TRBV5-6 to TRBJ2-1; 7 nucleotides match TRBD2. This CDR3 is 12 amino acids long. V was clipped by 2 bases and J by 10 bases; unmatched bases: 3. Germline loops: CDR1 SGHDT, CDR2 YYEEEE. The chain's CDR3 is CASSLLAWEQFF. CDR3 coding DNA: TGTGCCAGCAGCTTACTAGCGTGGGAGCAGTTCTTC. Using reference TRBV5-6 and TRBJ2-1 for the parts outside the CDR3, the full variable domain is DAGVTQSPTHLIKTRGQQVTLRCSPKSGHDTVSWYQQALGQGPQFIFQYYEEEERQRGNFPDRFSGHQFPNYSSELNVNALLLGDSALYLCASSLLAWEQFFGPGTRLTVL.

V gene TRBV5-6 combines with J gene TRBJ1-4; D is uncertain. Germline values: CDR1 SGHDT, CDR2 YYEEEE. This CDR3 comprises 16 residues. Trimming left V 4 bases short and J 4 bases short, with 17 bases between. Here the CDR3 reads CASSPRPGSHNEKLFF. CDR3 nucleotides: TGTGCCAGCAGCCCGCGCCCGGGCAGCCATAATGAAAAACTGTTTTTT. The whole variable domain, filled in from reference TRBV5-6 and TRBJ1-4, reads DAGVTQSPTHLIKTRGQQVTLRCSPKSGHDTVSWYQQALGQGPQFIFQYYEEEERQRGNFPDRFSGHQFPNYSSELNVNALLLGDSALYLCASSPRPGSHNEKLFFGSGTQLSVL.

In the case of this clone: Relative to the germline gene, one junction end is altered; a read error may explain this. V usage is TRBV7-8 and J usage is TRBJ2-2, with D perhaps TRBD1 (6 bases). The CDR3 sequence is 13 residues long. Germline V lookup: CDR1 SGHVS, CDR2 FQNEAQ. DNA for the CDR3: TGTGCCAGCAGTTTAGGGGGTACCGGGGAGCTGTTTTTT. It translates to CASSLGGTGELFF.

This rearrangement joins TRBV29-1 to TRBJ2-5; 14 bases agree with TRBD2. Germline loops: CDR1 SQVTM, CDR2 ANQGSEA. The CDR3 length is 14 residues. V trimming: 3 bases; J trimming: 9 bases; junction bases outside the gene matches: 6. The DNA for the CDR3 is TGCAGCGTTGAGGGGACTAGCGGGGGATGGGCCCAGTACTTC. Translated, it gives CSVEGTSGGWAQYF.

The chain has TRBV19 and TRBJ1-6; unclear D gene. This CDR3 is 15 amino acids long. The germline V and J ends were trimmed by 3 bases and 5 bases, with 11 bases remaining between them. CDR1 is LNHDA and CDR2 is SQIVND in the germline V gene (reference sequence). CDR3 coding DNA: TGTGCCAGTAGTATTAACGGAGTAGATAATTCACCCCTCCACTTT. This encodes CASSINGVDNSPLHF.